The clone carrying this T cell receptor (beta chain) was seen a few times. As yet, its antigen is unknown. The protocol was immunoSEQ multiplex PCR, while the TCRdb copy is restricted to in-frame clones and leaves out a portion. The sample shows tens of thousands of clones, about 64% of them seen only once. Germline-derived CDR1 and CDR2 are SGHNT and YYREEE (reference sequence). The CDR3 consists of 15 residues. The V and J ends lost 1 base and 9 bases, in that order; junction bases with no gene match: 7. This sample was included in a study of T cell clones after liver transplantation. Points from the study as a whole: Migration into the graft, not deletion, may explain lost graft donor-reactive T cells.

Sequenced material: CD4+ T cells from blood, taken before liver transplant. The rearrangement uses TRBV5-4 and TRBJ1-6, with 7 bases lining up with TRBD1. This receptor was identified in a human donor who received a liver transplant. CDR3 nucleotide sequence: TGTGCCAGCAGCTTGAGTAGGGCAGGGGGTTCACCCCTCCACTTT. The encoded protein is CASSLSRAGGSPLHF.